This entry concerns a single T cell receptor (beta chain). Its antigen is currently unknown. These data come from a study of T cell repertoires in cytomegalovirus infection. The overall study: Well-studied HLA-B-restricted epitopes and recently identified HLA-C-restricted epitopes of CMV were both used in the study. CMV infection and matching HLA type were both indicated by public TCR beta signatures. Notes on the study in general: Ex vivo responses were dominated by HLA-C-restricted CMV-specific TCR beta clonotypes.

CDR1 and CDR2 from the germline V gene are LNHDA and SQIVND (reference sequence). CDR3 length: 15 residues. Trimming took 5 bases from V and 7 from J; bases not matched to a gene: 9. Using its own MiXCR run on the reads, TCRdb lists one record per CDR3 protein. The data contain more than 45,000 distinct CDR3 sequences, about a fifth of them seen just once; the ten biggest clones take up roughly two thirds. Sequencing used CD8+ T cells from cultured PBMCs, obtained from culture after CMV antigen stimulation. The chain carries TRBV19 and TRBJ1-5; 9 positions match TRBD1. This TCR derives from a human donor in good health (CMV status not recorded). Some clones in this sample may be carry-over from other donors' samples. The DNA for the CDR3 is TGTGCCAGTAGTCAATCGACAGGGGGAAACCAGCCCCAGCATTTT. Translating it yields CASSQSTGGNQPQHF.